This T cell receptor beta chain was recorded in a study of T cells in localized non-small cell lung cancer. General study findings and limits: There was higher T cell clonality in uninvolved adjacent lung than in tumor, and it was highest there.

Here immunoSEQ multiplex PCR was the method, and the copy in TCRdb shows in-frame clones only, minus some. The sample holds about 4,400 clones, over 20% seen once. CDR3 length equals 18 residues. With V trimmed by 0 bases and J by 8 bases, 14 bases remained unmatched. CDR1 and CDR2 from the germline V gene are SGHNT and YENEEA. This clone was found a few times. Its antigen is currently unknown. The specimen comprised lung tumor tissue, sampled before any cancer treatment. The sequence was obtained from a female donor over 55 with stage I lung adenocarcinoma. V and J are TRBV11-3 and TRBJ1-5; 9 bases fit TRBD1. DNA of the CDR3: TGTGCCAGCAGCTTAGAGACTTGGCCGGGACAGGGAAGAAAGCCCCAGCATTTT. Protein sequence: CASSLETWPGQGRKPQHF. The variable domain in full, completed from reference TRBV11-3 and TRBJ1-5, reads EAGVVQSPRYKIIEKKQPVAFWCNPISGHNTLYWYLQNLGQGPELLIRYENEEAVDDSQLPKDRFSAERLKGVDSTLKIQPAELGDSAVYLCASSLETWPGQGRKPQHFGDGTRLSIL.